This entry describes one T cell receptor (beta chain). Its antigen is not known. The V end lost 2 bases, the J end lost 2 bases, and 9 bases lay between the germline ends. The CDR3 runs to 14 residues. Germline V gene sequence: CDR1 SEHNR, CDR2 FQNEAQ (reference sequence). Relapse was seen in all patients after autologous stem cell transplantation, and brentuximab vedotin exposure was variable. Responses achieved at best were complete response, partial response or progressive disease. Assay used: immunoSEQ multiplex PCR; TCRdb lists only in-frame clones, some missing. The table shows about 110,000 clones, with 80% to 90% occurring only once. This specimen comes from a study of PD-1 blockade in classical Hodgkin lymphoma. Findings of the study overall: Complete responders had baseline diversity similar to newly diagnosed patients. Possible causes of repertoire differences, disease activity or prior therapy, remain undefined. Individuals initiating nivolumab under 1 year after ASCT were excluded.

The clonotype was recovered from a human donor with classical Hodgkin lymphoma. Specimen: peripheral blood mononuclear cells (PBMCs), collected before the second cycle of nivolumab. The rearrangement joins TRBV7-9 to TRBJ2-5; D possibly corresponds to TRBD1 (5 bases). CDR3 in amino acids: CASSLNRLQETQYF. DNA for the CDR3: TGTGCCAGCAGCTTAAACAGGCTTCAAGAGACCCAGTACTTC.